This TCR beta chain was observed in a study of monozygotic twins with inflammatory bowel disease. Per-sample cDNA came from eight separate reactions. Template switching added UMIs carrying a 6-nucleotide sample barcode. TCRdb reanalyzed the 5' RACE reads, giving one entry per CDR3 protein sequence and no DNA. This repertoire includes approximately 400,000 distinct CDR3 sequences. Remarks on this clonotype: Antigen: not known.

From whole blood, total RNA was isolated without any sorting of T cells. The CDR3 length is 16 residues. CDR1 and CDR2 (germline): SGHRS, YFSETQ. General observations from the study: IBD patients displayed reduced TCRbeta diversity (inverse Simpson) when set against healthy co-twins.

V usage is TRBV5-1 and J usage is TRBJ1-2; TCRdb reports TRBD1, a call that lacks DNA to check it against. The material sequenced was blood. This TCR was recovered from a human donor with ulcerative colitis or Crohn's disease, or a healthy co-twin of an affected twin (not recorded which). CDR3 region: CASSGGTPPLNYGYTF.